What follows are 17 T cell receptor beta chains derived from one specimen sequenced in a study of regulatory T cells in long-lasting Graves disease. Sample time point: persistent/refractory GD, antithyroid drugs over 5 years with positive TRAb. PBMC RNA was the source of the TCR library. Researchers made TCR beta libraries by using iRepertoire HTBI primers and running Arm-PCR on CDR3 regions. Using its own MiXCR run on the multiplex PCR reads, TCRdb lists one record per CDR3 protein. The sample records roughly 700,000 distinct CDR3 sequences, around 32% being singletons. Specimen: peripheral blood mononuclear cells (PBMCs), collected when the disease was refractory, from a patient treated with antithyroid drugs. These receptors were collected from a female donor with Graves disease.

This clonotype occurred a few times. The CDR3 loop reads CASGRVAGGGTNTGELFF. The DNA of the CDR3 is TGTGCCAGCGGTAGGGTAGCGGGAGGAGGAACGAACACCGGGGAGCTGTTTTTT. This sequence joins TRBV27 and TRBJ2-2; TRBD2 agrees at 10 bases. Germline CDR1 is MNHEY and CDR2 is SMNVEV (reference sequence). The CDR3 contains 18 residues. J lost 0 bases, V lost 8 bases, and 12 bases had no gene match.

This clonotype was counted between two and nine times. The chain uses TRBV12-3 or TRBV12-4 and TRBJ2-3; 9 bases are a match to TRBD2. The CDR3 is made up of 15 amino acids. The V gene end was trimmed by 7 bases and the J gene end by 6 bases; junction bases not matched to a gene: 11. For the CDR3, the DNA is TGTGCCAGCACCATAGGGGGACTAGCAGCGGATACGCAGTATTTT. It is translated as CASTIGGLAADTQYF.

This clonotype occurred a few times. The rearrangement links TRBV2 to TRBJ1-1; TRBD1 agrees at 8 bases. CDR3 length: 14 amino acids. Trimming at V came to 6 bases and at J to 3 bases, leaving 6 bases not matched to a gene. The V gene's germline CDR1 is SNHLY and CDR2 FYNNEI. The CDR3 loop is CASRRQGWDTEAFF. Here the CDR3 DNA reads TGTGCCAGCAGAAGACAGGGGTGGGACACTGAAGCTTTCTTT.

The chain combines TRBV15 with TRBJ1-3, with TRBD1 as a possible D gene (6 bases). The ends were cut back, 1 base at V and 9 bases at J, with 10 bases in the middle. CDR1 and CDR2 (germline): LNHNV, YYDKDF (reference sequence). The length of the CDR3 is 13 residues. The CDR3 DNA follows: TGTGCCACCAGCAGAGGAGGGGGATTCACCATATATTTT. Its translation: CATSRGGGFTIYF.

The V and J genes are TRBV5-1 and TRBJ1-3, with 7 bases identical to TRBD1. The CDR3 sequence is 14 residues long. Germline V gives CDR1 SGHRS, CDR2 YFSETQ. J gave up 2 bases and V 4 bases, and 3 bases lay outside the gene matches. CDR3 sequence reads: CASSQDRAGNTIYF. DNA for the CDR3: TGCGCCAGCAGCCAAGACAGGGCTGGAAACACCATATATTTT.

This clonotype was counted only a few times. The chain joins TRBV7-2 to TRBJ2-7; 7 nucleotides line up with TRBD2. In germline, CDR1 is SGHTA, CDR2 FQGNSA. The CDR3 is made up of 14 amino acids. Germline trimming cut 1 base from V and 6 bases from J; bases unmatched to any gene: 6. CDR3 DNA sequence: TGTGCCAGCAGCTTAGGGGACTACCCAAGCGAGCAGTACTTC. It encodes CASSLGDYPSEQYF.

This clonotype was seen a few times. The genes are TRBV13 and TRBJ1-6, with a tentative D call TRBD1 (5 bases). V gave up 6 bases and J gave up 5 bases, with 20 bases separating them. Per the germline V gene, CDR1 is PRHDT and CDR2 is FYEKMQ (reference sequence). This CDR3 is 17 amino acids long. Here the CDR3 DNA reads TGTGCCAGCAGGCGGGGGGAGCGACGTTTCGATAATTCACCCCTCCACTTT. Translating gives CASRRGERRFDNSPLHF.

The rearrangement joins TRBV3-1 to TRBJ1-5; 7 positions match TRBD1. The length of the CDR3 is 16 residues. In germline, CDR1 is LGHDT, CDR2 YNNKEL (reference sequence). V gave up 1 base and J gave up 4 bases; unmatched junction bases: 7. The CDR3: CASSQGQGRFNQPQHF. The CDR3 bases are TGTGCCAGCAGCCAAGGACAGGGAAGGTTTAATCAGCCCCAGCATTTT. Filled out from reference TRBV3-1 and TRBJ1-5, the complete variable domain reads DTAVSQTPKYLVTQMGNDKSIKCEQNLGHDTMYWYKQDSKKFLKIMFSYNNKELIINETVPNRFSPKSPDKAHLNLHINSLELGDSAVYFCASSQGQGRFNQPQHFGDGTRLSIL.

This clonotype was observed a few times. The rearrangement uses TRBV7-2 and TRBJ1-5; 7 bases line up with TRBD1. The CDR3 is 14 amino acids. Germline V gene lookup returns CDR1 SGHTA and CDR2 FQGNSA. V shed 5 bases and J 4 bases; nucleotides not matched to a gene: 5. In DNA, the CDR3 is TGTGCCAGCAGCCGCACGACAGGGAATCAGCCCCAGCATTTT. Translated: CASSRTTGNQPQHF.

Here the CDR3 DNA reads TGCAGTGGGGCAGCGGCCCAAGAGACCCAGTACTTC. Translation: CSGAAAQETQYF. This rearrangement joins TRBV20-1 to TRBJ2-5, with a tentative D call TRBD2 (5 bases). The V gene lost 7 bases and the J gene lost 1 base, with 10 bases spanning the gap. This CDR3 contains 12 residues. CDR1 DFQATT and CDR2 SNEGSKA come from the germline V gene (reference sequence).

The chain recombines TRBV30 with TRBJ1-1; a possible D gene is TRBD1 (5 bases). V was pared by 3 bases and J by 5 bases, with 13 bases between. The CDR3 spans 13 residues. Germline loops: CDR1 GTSNPN, CDR2 SVGIG (reference sequence). The CDR3 sequence is CAWRRGARTEAFF. DNA for the CDR3: TGTGCCTGGAGGAGGGGCGCGAGAACTGAAGCTTTCTTT.

As regards this clonotype: Germline is not matched at one junction end, which may reflect a read error. V gene TRBV6-1 combines with J gene TRBJ1-2; D possibly corresponds to TRBD1 (5 bases). Looked up from germline, CDR1 is MNHNS and CDR2 is SASEGT. There are 13 residues in the CDR3. In DNA form, the CDR3 reads TGTGCCAGCAGTGAGGCAGGGAACTATGGCTACGCCTTC. This gives the protein CASSEAGNYGYAF.

The genes are TRBV6-2 or TRBV6-3 and TRBJ2-7, with D uncertain. The CDR3 totals 11 residues. The germline gives CDR1 MNHEY, CDR2 SVGEGT. Trimming shortened V by 0 bases and J by 6 bases, and 3 bases separated the two germline ends. This chain's CDR3 is CASSYSFEQYF. CDR3 in DNA: TGTGCCAGCAGTTACTCGTTCGAGCAGTACTTC.

The chain joins TRBV11-2 to TRBJ1-6; no definite D call. CDR1 SGHAT and CDR2 FQNNGV come from the germline V gene. V dropped 5 bases and J dropped 8 bases, with 10 bases sitting between them. The CDR3 has 13 amino acids. The DNA of the CDR3 is TGTGCCAGCAGCGCGCGAATTGATTCACCCCTCCACTTT. The encoded protein is CASSARIDSPLHF.

DNA for the CDR3: TGTGCCAGCAGCCCGCTCGGGGGGCGCGGGTATGGCTACACCTTC. This encodes CASSPLGGRGYGYTF. This rearrangement joins TRBV7-9 to TRBJ1-2; D is perhaps TRBD1 (6 bases). The ends were cut back, 5 bases at V and 5 bases at J, with 18 bases in the middle. This CDR3 comprises 15 residues. Germline CDR1 SEHNR, CDR2 FQNEAQ (reference sequence).

This clonotype was counted ten times or more. The rearrangement uses TRBV28 and TRBJ1-2, with D perhaps TRBD1 (5 bases). V was shortened by 2 bases and J by 3 bases, with 19 bases between the two germline ends. This CDR3 spans 17 amino acids. Germline V gene data show CDR1 as MDHEN and CDR2 as SYDVKM. CDR3 sequence (DNA): TGTGCCAGCAGTTTAAGGCCGGGACGGATTTCCTACTATGGCTACACCTTC. This translates into CASSLRPGRISYYGYTF.

The chain recombines TRBV6-1 with TRBJ2-7, with 13 positions matching TRBD2. V was pared by 5 bases and J by 12 bases, with 4 bases of the junction left unmatched. The CDR3 is 12 residues long. Looked up from germline, CDR1 is MNHNS and CDR2 is SASEGT. CDR3 residues: CASSRTSGSVYF. The CDR3 DNA reads TGTGCCAGCAGTCGGACTAGCGGGAGCGTGTACTTC.